This passage covers 31 T cell receptor beta chains from one sample sequenced in a study of T cell repertoires in cytomegalovirus infection. TCRdb recomputed calls from the reads with MiXCR, one row per CDR3 protein. This table holds around 34,000 distinct CDR3 sequences, about 50% found once. These receptors lack a known antigen. Here the sequenced sample was CD8+ T cells from cultured PBMCs, taken from culture after CMV antigen stimulation. These receptors all stem from a human donor in good health (CMV status not recorded). Some clones in this sample may be carry-over from other donors' samples.

The genes are TRBV20-1 and TRBJ1-6; no clear D gene. This CDR3 is built from 18 residues. CDR1 DFQATT and CDR2 SNEGSKA come from the germline V gene (reference sequence). Between the trimmed V and J ends, which lost 1 base and 3 bases, there was a span of 19 bases. The CDR3 protein is CSARVKPYSAVYNSPLHF. DNA of the CDR3: TGCAGTGCTAGAGTTAAACCATATTCGGCAGTCTATAATTCACCCCTCCACTTT.

This clonotype came up a few times. This chain joins TRBV7-4 and TRBJ2-1, with 9 nucleotides matching TRBD1. Trimming at V came to 5 bases and at J to 5 bases, leaving 7 bases not matched to a gene. The CDR3 sequence is 15 residues long. The germline V gene has CDR1 SGHVT and CDR2 SQSDAQ. The chain's CDR3 is CASSDLGTGNNEQFF. The CDR3 DNA follows: TGTGCCAGCAGCGATCTAGGGACAGGGAACAATGAGCAGTTCTTC.

The table lists this clonotype with a few counts. The chain has TRBV29-1 and TRBJ1-1; tentatively, D is TRBD1 (5 bases). Trimming pared 6 bases from V and 1 base from J, leaving 21 bases between. Germline V lookup: CDR1 SQVTM, CDR2 ANQGSEA. This CDR3 contains 16 residues. The CDR3 DNA sequence: TGCAGCGTGGCGGGACCCAGGAGTGGACCGAACACTGAAGCTTTCTTT. The encoded protein is CSVAGPRSGPNTEAFF.

The CDR3 loop is CSAREAAVYGYTF. CDR3 bases: TGCAGTGCTAGAGAGGCGGCAGTCTATGGCTACACCTTC. This sequence joins TRBV20-1 and TRBJ1-2, with D uncertain. Germline assignment: CDR1 DFQATT and CDR2 SNEGSKA (reference sequence). Trimming removed 0 bases at V and 4 bases at J, with 9 bases between. The CDR3 sequence is 13 residues long.

The V gene is TRBV12-3 or TRBV12-4, the J gene TRBJ1-4; D is ambiguous. V was trimmed by 6 bases and J by 7 bases, leaving 12 bases between them. CDR3 length: 13 residues. CDR3 sequence: CASSQTASEKLFF. DNA for the CDR3: TGTGCCAGCAGCCAAACAGCGAGTGAAAAACTGTTTTTT.

This clonotype has a count of ten or more. The chain carries TRBV7-9 and TRBJ2-1, with 7 bases that match TRBD1. Losses at the gene ends were 6 bases for V and 5 bases for J; bases not matched to a gene: 10. The germline gives CDR1 SEHNR, CDR2 FQNEAQ (reference sequence). The CDR3 spans 15 residues. The CDR3 bases are TGTGCCAGCAGGCGCCCAGGGGGTAGAGACAATGAGCAGTTCTTC. Translated, it gives CASRRPGGRDNEQFF.

This clonotype was found many times. CDR3 DNA: TGTGCCAGCAACCAGGGATTCAATCAGCCCCAGCATTTT. As protein: CASNQGFNQPQHF. This sequence joins TRBV7-9 and TRBJ1-5, with D perhaps TRBD1 (5 bases). Trimming cost V 7 bases and J 3 bases, with 10 bases left between them. CDR3 length: 13 amino acids. The germline V gene encodes CDR1 SEHNR and CDR2 FQNEAQ (reference sequence).

Concerning this clonotype itself: One end of the junction varies from germline; a read error may be responsible. The chain combines TRBV7-6 with TRBJ2-5, with a possible D match to TRBD2 (7 bases). The CDR3 has 15 residues. The germline gives CDR1 SGHVS, CDR2 FNYEAQ. The CDR3 here is CASSEGAGEGETQYF. CDR3 nucleotides: TGTGCTAGCAGCGAAGGCGCAGGGGAGGGAGAGACCCAGTACTTC.

The chain is built from TRBV10-3 and TRBJ2-3; 15 bases align to TRBD2. The V and J ends lost 5 bases and 2 bases, in that order; junction bases with no gene match: 14. Germline CDR1 is ENHRY and CDR2 is SYGVKD. This CDR3 has 20 amino acids. CDR3 sequence reads: CAISHLRGTSGRRDTDTQYF. DNA for the CDR3: TGTGCCATCAGTCACCTGCGAGGGACTAGCGGGAGGAGGGACACAGATACGCAGTATTTT.

This sequence joins TRBV6-6 and TRBJ2-1; 8 positions agree with TRBD2. Germline CDR1 and CDR2: MNHNY and SVGAGI (reference sequence). This CDR3 has 15 residues. The junction had 7 bases not matched to a gene; V was cut back by 1 base and J by 8 bases. CDR3 nucleotide sequence: TGTGCCAGCAGTTACTTCTCGGGAGGGAGCGATGAGCAGTTCTTC. It is translated as CASSYFSGGSDEQFF.

The V call is TRBV2, the J call TRBJ2-7; 8 nucleotides match TRBD1. In germline, CDR1 is SNHLY, CDR2 FYNNEI. The V gene end was trimmed by 9 bases and the J gene end by 1 base; junction bases not matched to a gene: 5. The CDR3 runs to 13 residues. CDR3 region: CASLTGGSYEQYF. The CDR3 DNA follows: TGTGCCAGTTTAACAGGGGGTTCCTACGAGCAGTACTTC.

This clonotype was observed a few times. V and J are TRBV5-1 and TRBJ2-1; D gene ambiguous. Trimming shortened V by 3 bases and J by 0 bases, and 10 bases separated the two germline ends. CDR3 length: 15 residues. The V gene's germline CDR1 is SGHRS and CDR2 YFSETQ. This chain's CDR3 is CASSWFGDSYNEQFF. For the CDR3, the DNA is TGCGCCAGCAGCTGGTTTGGAGACTCCTACAATGAGCAGTTCTTC.

This clonotype appeared a few times. This sequence joins TRBV28 and TRBJ2-3, with TRBD2 matching over 9 bases. Germline trimming cut 5 bases from V and 6 bases from J; bases unmatched to any gene: 15. The length of the CDR3 is 17 residues. Germline-derived CDR1 and CDR2 are MDHEN and SYDVKM. The CDR3 DNA reads TGTGCCAGCAGTCCGACCCTTTGGCGGGAGGGTTCCGATACGCAGTATTTT. Its translation is CASSPTLWREGSDTQYF.

The V and J genes are TRBV7-6 and TRBJ1-2; no definite D call. The CDR3 is 15 residues long. CDR1 SGHVS and CDR2 FNYEAQ come from the germline V gene. Trimming shortened V by 1 base and J by 0 bases, and 9 bases separated the two germline ends. CDR3 sequence (DNA): TGTGCCAGCAGCTTAGGAGTCGTAACTAACTATGGCTACACCTTC. Translated: CASSLGVVTNYGYTF. Drawing the rest from reference TRBV7-6 and TRBJ1-2, the complete variable domain is GAGVSQSPRYKVTKRGQDVALRCDPISGHVSLYWYRQALGQGPEFLTYFNYEAQQDKSGLPNDRFSAERPEGSISTLTIQRTEQRDSAMYRCASSLGVVTNYGYTFGSGTRLTVV.

This clonotype was seen ten or more times. The chain recombines TRBV7-2 with TRBJ1-6, with TRBD1 as a possible D gene (6 bases). CDR1 SGHTA and CDR2 FQGNSA come from the germline V gene. V gave up 5 bases and J gave up 10 bases, with 18 bases separating them. CDR3 length: 15 amino acids. Here the CDR3 reads CASSQGQQGRSPLHF. The CDR3 coding sequence is TGTGCCAGCAGCCAGGGGCAACAGGGTCGGTCACCCCTCCACTTT.

The chain is built from TRBV10-3 and TRBJ1-3; a weak D match, TRBD1 (5 bases). Germline CDR1 is ENHRY and CDR2 is SYGVKD. This CDR3 region has 15 residues. Trimming stripped 6 bases from V and 0 bases from J, with 12 bases between. For the CDR3, the DNA is TGTGCCATCAGGCCGGGACGGAGCTCTGGAAACACCATATATTTT. Protein: CAIRPGRSSGNTIYF.

The V and J genes are TRBV7-2 and TRBJ2-7; D may be TRBD1 (6 bases). The CDR3 has 12 residues. Trimming cost V 5 bases and J 5 bases, with 10 bases left between them. Looked up from germline, CDR1 is SGHTA and CDR2 is FQGNSA. CDR3 sequence reads: CASSPQGNEQYF. In DNA, the CDR3 is TGTGCCAGCAGCCCTCAGGGGAACGAGCAGTACTTC.

The V gene is TRBV7-2, the J gene TRBJ2-4; no clear D gene. V was shortened by 2 bases and J by 0 bases, with 11 bases between the two germline ends. The CDR3 is 16 amino acids. Germline-derived CDR1 and CDR2 are SGHTA and FQGNSA. CDR3 sequence (DNA): TGTGCCAGCAGCTTAACCGCGAATCAAGCCAAAAACATTCAGTACTTC. Amino acids: CASSLTANQAKNIQYF.

V usage is TRBV7-6 and J usage is TRBJ2-7; D may be TRBD1 (6 bases). There are 14 residues in the CDR3. V was pared by 4 bases and J by 5 bases, with 15 bases between. From germline, CDR1 is SGHVS and CDR2 FNYEAQ. The CDR3, as DNA: TGTGCCAGCAGCTCTACCAGCAGGGGCCACGAGCAGTACTTC. Encoded protein: CASSSTSRGHEQYF.

The chain links TRBV7-3 to TRBJ2-3, with D possibly TRBD2 on 6 matching bases. The V end was cut by 3 bases, the J end by 6 bases, with 10 bases between. Germline V lookup: CDR1 SGHTA, CDR2 FQGTGA. CDR3 length: 13 residues. CDR3 residues: CASSFGGDDTQYF. CDR3 DNA: TGTGCCAGCAGCTTCGGGGGAGACGATACGCAGTATTTT. Together with reference TRBV7-3 and TRBJ2-3, the CDR3 gives the full variable domain: GAGVSQTPSNKVTEKGKYVELRCDPISGHTALYWYRQSLGQGPEFLIYFQGTGAADDSGLPNDRFFAVRPEGSVSTLKIQRTERGDSAVYLCASSFGGDDTQYFGPGTRLTVL.

In this sample, this clonotype turned up a few times. V and J are TRBV27 and TRBJ2-2; either TRBD1 or TRBD2 may fit D (5 bases each). The CDR3 is 11 residues long. Germline CDR1 reads MNHEY; CDR2 reads SMNVEV (reference sequence). Trimming left V 6 bases short and J 8 bases short, with 7 bases between. The CDR3, as DNA: TGTGCCAGCAGGAGGGGTGGGGAGCTGTTTTTT. The encoded protein is CASRRGGELFF.

J is TRBJ2-1 and V is TRBV7-8, with a tentative D call TRBD2 (5 bases). CDR1 is SGHVS and CDR2 is FQNEAQ in the germline V gene. CDR3 length: 13 residues. Trimming removed 1 base from V and 8 bases from J, with 9 bases in between. The CDR3 sequence is CASSLGLADEQFF. The CDR3 nucleotides read TGTGCCAGCAGCTTAGGGCTAGCTGATGAGCAGTTCTTC.

This clonotype was seen many times. J is TRBJ1-1 and V is TRBV11-2; D remains ambiguous. The length of the CDR3 is 13 residues. Trimming removed 1 base from V and 7 bases from J, with 10 bases in between. In germline, CDR1 is SGHAT, CDR2 FQNNGV. In DNA form, the CDR3 reads TGTGCCAGCAGCTTAGTGGAGGAGTATGAAGCTTTCTTT. It is translated as CASSLVEEYEAFF.

The table lists this clonotype with a few counts. The chain has TRBV7-8 and TRBJ2-5, with unresolved D. The CDR3 loop spans 16 amino acids. Trimming removed 1 base from V and 2 bases from J, with 14 bases in between. Germline CDR1 is SGHVS and CDR2 is FQNEAQ. The CDR3 protein is CASSLVRFGLQETQYF. The CDR3 DNA reads as TGTGCCAGCAGCTTAGTTAGGTTCGGGTTACAAGAGACCCAGTACTTC.

Only one count was recorded for this clonotype. The CDR3 nucleotides read TGTGCCAGCAGTACCACCGGGATCAACTACGAGCAGTACTTC. It yields the protein CASSTTGINYEQYF. This chain connects TRBV28 to TRBJ2-7; tentative D call: TRBD2 (5 bases). The CDR3 extends over 14 amino acids. Germline CDR1 reads MDHEN; CDR2 reads SYDVKM. V dropped 5 bases and J dropped 3 bases, with 14 bases sitting between them. Variable domain in full (rest from reference TRBV28 and TRBJ2-7): DVKVTQSSRYLVKRTGEKVFLECVQDMDHENMFWYRQDPGLGLRLIYFSYDVKMKEKGDIPEGYSVSREKKERFSLILESASTNQTSMYLCASSTTGINYEQYFGPGTRLTVT.

This clonotype was seen a few times. CDR3: CASSVDKSGYGYTF. The CDR3 bases are TGTGCCAGCAGCGTAGATAAGTCCGGCTATGGCTACACCTTC. This chain joins TRBV9 and TRBJ1-2; no reliable D call. Germline V gene lookup returns CDR1 SGDLS and CDR2 YYNGEE. V lost 0 bases to trimming and J lost 4 bases, with 10 bases between them. This CDR3 is 14 amino acids long.

At least ten counts were recorded for this clonotype. The chain couples TRBV11-2 to TRBJ2-2; 9 bases match TRBD1. Germline V gene lookup returns CDR1 SGHAT and CDR2 FQNNGV. This CDR3 region has 16 residues. J lost 7 bases, V lost 5 bases, and 11 bases had no gene match. The CDR3 DNA sequence: TGTGCCAGCAGCCCAAAGACAGGGGGTTTGGGCGGGGAGCTGTTTTTT. Its protein product is CASSPKTGGLGGELFF.

This clonotype has more than one count but fewer than ten. This chain links TRBV7-9 with TRBJ1-6; 10 bases are a match to TRBD1. Germline values: CDR1 SEHNR, CDR2 FQNEAQ (reference sequence). With 5 bases clipped from V and 7 bases from J, the junction kept 2 bases outside the gene matches. The length of the CDR3 is 14 residues. The CDR3 sequence: CASSRTGGNSPLHF. DNA for the CDR3: TGTGCCAGCAGCCGGACAGGGGGAAATTCACCCCTCCACTTT.

This clonotype appeared a few times. The chain recombines TRBV7-8 with TRBJ2-1; TRBD2 might be the D (6 bases). The CDR3 has 16 residues. The germline V gene has CDR1 SGHVS and CDR2 FQNEAQ. Trimming took off 3 bases at V and 0 bases at J, with 12 bases between the two ends. This chain's CDR3 is CASSLASASSYNEQFF. In nucleotides, the CDR3 is TGTGCCAGCAGCTTGGCTAGCGCTAGCTCCTACAATGAGCAGTTCTTC.

Remarks on this clonotype: A much larger clone differs by one base, so this may be a read error. V and J are TRBV12-3 or TRBV12-4 and TRBJ1-4, with D perhaps TRBD1 (5 bases). This CDR3 is 14 amino acids long. The CDR3, as DNA: TGTGCCAGCAGTGGGGCGGGGCCCAATGAAAAACCGTTTTTT. Encoded protein: CASSGAGPNEKPFF.

The chain joins TRBV7-9 to TRBJ2-7, with no clear D. Germline assignment: CDR1 SEHNR and CDR2 FQNEAQ (reference sequence). There are 12 residues in the CDR3. Trimming removed 6 bases at V and 6 bases at J, with 12 bases between. The CDR3 is CASRGRPGEQYF. The CDR3, as DNA: TGTGCCAGCAGAGGCCGGCCGGGCGAGCAGTACTTC.